This TCR beta chain is from a study of regulatory T cells in long-lasting Graves disease. Sample time point: newly diagnosed GD, antithyroid drugs for less than 3 months. With RNA extracted from PBMCs as input, the TCR library was made. Arm-PCR with iRepertoire HTBI primers amplified the CDR3 regions for these TCR beta libraries. TCRdb processed the multiplex PCR reads anew with MiXCR; each CDR3 protein has one entry. The sample lists roughly 500,000 distinct CDR3 sequences; 14% were seen once. This sample also belongs to another study, concerning T cells in Graves' hyperthyroidism and ophthalmopathy. That publication notes: Any patient presenting with uncontrolled infection, other autoimmune disease, pregnancy or lactation was left out.

The sequencing here drew on peripheral blood mononuclear cells (PBMCs), taken at new diagnosis, from a patient treated with antithyroid drugs. The sequence was collected from a woman in her forties or fifties with Graves disease.

The CDR3 here is CASSATLGQGIGELFF. Written as DNA, the CDR3 is TGTGCCAGCAGCGCCACCTTGGGACAGGGGATCGGGGAGCTGTTTTTT. The genes are TRBV9 and TRBJ2-2; 10 nucleotides match TRBD1. In germline, CDR1 is SGDLS, CDR2 YYNGEE. The CDR3 runs 16 residues. The V and J ends lost 3 bases and 7 bases, in that order; junction bases with no gene match: 9.